The next 14 T cell receptor beta chains were all read from a single sample in a study of beta chain features in type 1 diabetes. Isolated RNA was reverse transcribed in full, so expressed TCRB transcripts were sequenced. The data were produced by immunoSEQ multiplex PCR, yet TCRdb's version contains in-frame clones alone and is incomplete. This sample carries approximately 300,000 clones, approximately 11% of them seen once, and the ten largest clones take under 0.02%. The specimen was naive CD4+ T cells from blood. The receptors were gathered from a woman aged 30 to 39 in good health.

The table lists this clone with a few counts. Other DNA sequences of this sample code for an identical CDR3. The chain employs TRBV30 and TRBJ2-5, with a possible D match to TRBD1 (5 bases). Trimming removed 0 bases from V and 4 bases from J, with 9 bases in between. CDR1 is GTSNPN and CDR2 is SVGIG in the germline V gene (reference sequence). This CDR3 has 13 amino acids. Here the CDR3 reads CAWSVQGVETQYF. Here the CDR3 DNA reads TGTGCCTGGAGTGTACAAGGGGTAGAGACCCAGTACTTC.

V usage is TRBV7-9 and J usage is TRBJ1-5, with D perhaps matching TRBD1 (5 bases). Germline CDR1 and CDR2: SEHNR and FQNEAQ (reference sequence). There are 16 residues in the CDR3. Trimming removed 4 bases from V and 0 bases from J, with 13 bases in between. The CDR3 DNA follows: TGTGCCAGCAGCTCAGACAGTTCAGTTAGCAATCAGCCCCAGCATTTT. Translating it yields CASSSDSSVSNQPQHF. Complete variable domain (other parts from reference TRBV7-9 and TRBJ1-5): DTGVSQNPRHKITKRGQNVTFRCDPISEHNRLYWYRQTLGQGPEFLTYFQNEAQLEKSRLLSDRFSAERPKGSFSTLEIQRTEQGDSAMYLCASSSDSSVSNQPQHFGDGTRLSIL.

This clone was detected only a few times. The chain employs TRBV28 and TRBJ2-1; TRBD2 matches at 11 bases. CDR1 is MDHEN and CDR2 is SYDVKM in the germline V gene. With 1 base clipped from V and 15 bases from J, the junction kept 5 bases outside the gene matches. CDR3 length equals 13 residues. CDR3 in DNA: TGTGCCAGCAGTTTATCCACTAGCGGGAGAGGGTTCTTC. This translates into CASSLSTSGRGFF.

This clone occurred a few times. The chain carries TRBV11-2 and TRBJ2-1, with 11 bases that match TRBD2. Unmatched junction bases numbered 6, after V lost 5 bases and J lost 9 bases. CDR3 length: 14 residues. Germline V gene lookup returns CDR1 SGHAT and CDR2 FQNNGV. CDR3 sequence reads: CASSLSGRAVEQFF. The CDR3 coding sequence is TGTGCCAGCAGCCTTAGCGGGAGGGCCGTTGAGCAGTTCTTC.

This clone has a handful of counts. This chain links TRBV30 with TRBJ2-3; 7 nucleotides agree with TRBD1. Per the germline V gene, CDR1 is GTSNPN and CDR2 is SVGIG (reference sequence). CDR3 size: 13 residues. The V gene end was trimmed by 0 bases and the J gene end by 6 bases; junction bases not matched to a gene: 3. The CDR3 DNA reads TGTGCCTGGAGTGTACTACAGGGGGATACGCAGTATTTT. Translated: CAWSVLQGDTQYF.

J is TRBJ1-4 and V is TRBV27; D might be TRBD1 (5 bases). Looked up from germline, CDR1 is MNHEY and CDR2 is SMNVEV (reference sequence). Trimming pared 3 bases from V and 6 bases from J, leaving 11 bases between. The CDR3 extends over 14 amino acids. CDR3 nucleotide sequence: TGTGCCAGCAGTTTGTACACGGGGGATGAAAAACTGTTTTTT. Protein product: CASSLYTGDEKLFF.

This clone was observed a handful of times. The chain links TRBV18 to TRBJ2-1; TRBD2 aligns across 9 bases. V shed 2 bases and J 1 base; nucleotides not matched to a gene: 9. The CDR3 runs to 18 residues. Germline V gene data show CDR1 as KGHSH and CDR2 as LQKENI. CDR3 bases: TGTGCCAGCTCACCAGAGTTGATTAGCGGGAGTTCCTACAATGAGCAGTTCTTC. This translates into CASSPELISGSSYNEQFF. The full variable domain, completed using reference TRBV18 and TRBJ2-1, is NAGVMQNPRHLVRRRGQEARLRCSPMKGHSHVYWYRQLPEEGLKFMVYLQKENIIDESGMPKERFSAEFPKEGPSILRIQQVVRGDSAAYFCASSPELISGSSYNEQFFGPGTRLTVL.

The chain carries TRBV5-1 and TRBJ2-7; maybe TRBD2 (7 bases). The CDR3 runs to 17 residues. Trimming left V 0 bases short and J 4 bases short, with 20 bases between. Germline-derived CDR1 and CDR2 are SGHRS and YFSETQ. CDR3 amino acids: CASSLVSLTGGAYEQYF. For the CDR3, the DNA is TGCGCCAGCAGCTTGGTCTCCCTAACGGGGGGCGCGTACGAGCAGTACTTC. Drawing the rest from reference TRBV5-1 and TRBJ2-7, the complete variable domain is KAGVTQTPRYLIKTRGQQVTLSCSPISGHRSVSWYQQTPGQGLQFLFEYFSETQRNKGNFPGRFSGRQFSNSRSEMNVSTLELGDSALYLCASSLVSLTGGAYEQYFGPGTRLTVT.

The gene calls are TRBV5-4 and TRBJ2-3; D perhaps matches TRBD2 (6 bases). V was trimmed by 0 bases and J by 0 bases, leaving 8 bases between them. The CDR3 is made up of 15 amino acids. Germline CDR1 and CDR2: SGHNT and YYREEE (reference sequence). In DNA, the CDR3 is TGTGCCAGCAGCTTGGGCGGGACTAGCACAGATACGCAGTATTTT. This gives the protein CASSLGGTSTDTQYF.

The chain couples TRBV18 to TRBJ2-1; no clear D. Per germline, CDR1 KGHSH and CDR2 LQKENI. This CDR3 spans 14 amino acids. Trimming took off 1 base at V and 5 bases at J, with 9 bases between the two ends. CDR3 loop: CASSPQAENNEQFF. CDR3 DNA sequence: TGTGCCAGCTCACCACAGGCGGAGAACAATGAGCAGTTCTTC.

The chain recombines TRBV7-9 with TRBJ2-2, with 9 bases matching TRBD2. CDR3 size: 15 residues. V lost 1 base and J lost 6; bases outside the gene matches: 3. Germline CDR1 SEHNR, CDR2 FQNEAQ (reference sequence). CDR3 coding DNA: TGTGCCAGCAGCTTAGTAGCGGGAGAATCCGGGGAGCTGTTTTTT. It codes for CASSLVAGESGELFF.

The chain uses TRBV19 and TRBJ2-7; 12 positions match TRBD1. The CDR3 totals 15 residues. The V gene end was trimmed by 5 bases and the J gene end by 6 bases; junction bases not matched to a gene: 8. The germline gives CDR1 LNHDA, CDR2 SQIVND (reference sequence). CDR3 sequence (DNA): TGTGCCAGTAGTTCCTCCGGGACAGGGGGCGTCGAGCAGTACTTC. This encodes CASSSSGTGGVEQYF.

This CDR3 reads CASSLAGGSGSSYNEQFF. Here the CDR3 DNA reads TGTGCCAGCAGCTTAGCGGGGGGAAGCGGGAGCTCCTACAATGAGCAGTTCTTC. The rearrangement links TRBV7-8 to TRBJ2-1; 8 positions match TRBD2. V lost 0 bases and J lost 0; bases outside the gene matches: 7. CDR3 size: 18 residues. CDR1 is SGHVS and CDR2 is FQNEAQ in the germline V gene.

V and J are TRBV29-1 and TRBJ2-1, with D possibly matching TRBD2 (5 bases). The V and J ends lost 8 bases and 2 bases respectively, with 16 bases between them. This CDR3 comprises 14 residues. The germline V gene has CDR1 SQVTM and CDR2 ANQGSEA. CDR3 region: CSHRQSGTYNEQFF. The DNA for the CDR3 is TGCAGCCACCGACAATCGGGGACCTACAATGAGCAGTTCTTC.